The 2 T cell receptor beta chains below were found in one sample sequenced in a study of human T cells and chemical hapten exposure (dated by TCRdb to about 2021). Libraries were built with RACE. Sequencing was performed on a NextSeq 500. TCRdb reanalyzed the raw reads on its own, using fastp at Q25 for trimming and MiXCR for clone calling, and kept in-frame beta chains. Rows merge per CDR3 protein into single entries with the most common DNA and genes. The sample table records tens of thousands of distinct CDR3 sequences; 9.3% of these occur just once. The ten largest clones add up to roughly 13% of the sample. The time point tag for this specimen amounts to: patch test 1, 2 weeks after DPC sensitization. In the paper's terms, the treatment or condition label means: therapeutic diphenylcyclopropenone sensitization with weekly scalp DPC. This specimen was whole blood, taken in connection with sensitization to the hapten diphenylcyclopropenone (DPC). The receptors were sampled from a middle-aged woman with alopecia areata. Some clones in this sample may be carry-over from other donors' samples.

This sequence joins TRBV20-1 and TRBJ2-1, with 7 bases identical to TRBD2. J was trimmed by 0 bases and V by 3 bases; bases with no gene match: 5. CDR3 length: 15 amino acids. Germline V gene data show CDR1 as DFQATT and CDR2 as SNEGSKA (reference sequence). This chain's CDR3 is CSARSGTSSYNEQFF. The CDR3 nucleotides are TGCAGTGCTAGGAGCGGGACGAGCTCCTACAATGAGCAGTTCTTC.

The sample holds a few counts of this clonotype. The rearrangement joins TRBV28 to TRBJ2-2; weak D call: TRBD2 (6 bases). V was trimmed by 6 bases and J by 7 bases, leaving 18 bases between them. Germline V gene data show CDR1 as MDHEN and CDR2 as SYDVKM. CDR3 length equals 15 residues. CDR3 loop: CASRGLLGVIGELFF. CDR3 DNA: TGTGCCAGCAGGGGACTGTTGGGGGTCATCGGGGAGCTGTTTTTT. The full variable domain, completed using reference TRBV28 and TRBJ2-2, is DVKVTQSSRYLVKRTGEKVFLECVQDMDHENMFWYRQDPGLGLRLIYFSYDVKMKEKGDIPEGYSVSREKKERFSLILESASTNQTSMYLCASRGLLGVIGELFFGEGSRLTVL.